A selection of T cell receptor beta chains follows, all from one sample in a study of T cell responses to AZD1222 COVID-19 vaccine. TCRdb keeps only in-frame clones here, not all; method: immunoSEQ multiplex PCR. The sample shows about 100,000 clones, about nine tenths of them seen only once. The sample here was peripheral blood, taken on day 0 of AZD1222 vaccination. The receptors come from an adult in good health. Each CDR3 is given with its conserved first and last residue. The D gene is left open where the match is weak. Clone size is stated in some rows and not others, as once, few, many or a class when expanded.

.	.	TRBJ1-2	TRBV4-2	TGTGCCAGCAGCCAAGGGCCAGGGGCAATTTATGGCTACACCTTC	CASSQGPGAIYGYTF
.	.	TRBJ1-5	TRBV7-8	TGTGCCAGCAGCTTCACTAGGGTTAGCAATCAGCCCCAGCATTTT	CASSFTRVSNQPQHF
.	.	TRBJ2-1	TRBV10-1	TGCGCCAGCAGTGAGTCCAGACAGGCCACTTCCTACAATGAGCAGTTCTTC	CASSESRQATSYNEQFF
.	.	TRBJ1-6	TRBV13	TGTGCCACCGCGAGTGGGGGAGCCTCACCCCTCCACTTT	CATASGGASPLHF
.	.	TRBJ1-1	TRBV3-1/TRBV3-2	TGTGCCAGCAGCCAAGATGGGAGTGGCGGTGAAGCTTTCTTT	CASSQDGSGGEAFF
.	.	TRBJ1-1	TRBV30	TGTGCCTGGAGTACCGGGGTTCACACTGAAGCTTTCTTT	CAWSTGVHTEAFF
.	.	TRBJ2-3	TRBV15	TGTGCCACCAGCAGAGGAGGGGGCGGGAAAGATACGCAGTATTTT	CATSRGGGGKDTQYF
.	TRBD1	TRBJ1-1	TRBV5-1	TGCGCCAGCAGCGCACAGGGGGACACTGAAGCTTTCTTT	CASSAQGDTEAFF
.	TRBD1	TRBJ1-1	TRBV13	TGTGCCAGCACCCAAATTCCTTGGGGGACAGGGGATAGTGAAGCTTTCTTT	CASTQIPWGTGDSEAFF
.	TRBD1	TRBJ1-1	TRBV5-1	TGCGCCAGCAGCCAGGGGGCCAACACTGAAGCTTTCTTT	CASSQGANTEAFF
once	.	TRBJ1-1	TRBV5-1	TGCGCCAGCAGAATTGATGGGCAGGTCGTGACTGAAGCTTTCTTT	CASRIDGQVVTEAFF
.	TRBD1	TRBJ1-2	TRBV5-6	TGTGCCAGCAGCGAGCTGGGGACAGAGGAATATGGCTACACCTTC	CASSELGTEEYGYTF
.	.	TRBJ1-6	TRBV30	TGTGCCTGGAGTGGCCGTGCGGGTTCGAGTTCACCCCTCCACTTT	CAWSGRAGSSSPLHF
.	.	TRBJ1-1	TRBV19	TGTGCCAGTAGTGTACGGCAAGGGAACACTGAAGCTTTCTTT	CASSVRQGNTEAFF
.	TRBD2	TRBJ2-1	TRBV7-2	TGTGCCAGCAGCTTAGCAGGGGGTAGCGGGGGGGCCCAGTTCTTC	CASSLAGGSGGAQFF